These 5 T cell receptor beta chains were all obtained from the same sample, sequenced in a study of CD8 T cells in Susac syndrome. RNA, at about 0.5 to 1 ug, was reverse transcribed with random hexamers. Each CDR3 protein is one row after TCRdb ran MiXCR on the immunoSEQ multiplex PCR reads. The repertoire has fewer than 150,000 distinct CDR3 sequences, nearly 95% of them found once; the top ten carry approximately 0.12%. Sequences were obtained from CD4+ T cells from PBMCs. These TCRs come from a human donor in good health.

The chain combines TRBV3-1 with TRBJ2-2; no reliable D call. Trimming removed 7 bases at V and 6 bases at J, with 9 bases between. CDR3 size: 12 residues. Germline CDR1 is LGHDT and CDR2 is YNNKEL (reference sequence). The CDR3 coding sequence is TGTGCCAGCACCTTTGGGTCCGGGGAGCTGTTTTTT. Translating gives CASTFGSGELFF.

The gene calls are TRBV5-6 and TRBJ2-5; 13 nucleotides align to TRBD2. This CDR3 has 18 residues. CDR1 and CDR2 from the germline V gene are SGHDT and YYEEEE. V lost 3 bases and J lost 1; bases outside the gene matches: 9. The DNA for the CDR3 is TGTGCCAGCAGCTACCCGGGACTAGCGGGATCTCCCCAAGAGACCCAGTACTTC. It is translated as CASSYPGLAGSPQETQYF.

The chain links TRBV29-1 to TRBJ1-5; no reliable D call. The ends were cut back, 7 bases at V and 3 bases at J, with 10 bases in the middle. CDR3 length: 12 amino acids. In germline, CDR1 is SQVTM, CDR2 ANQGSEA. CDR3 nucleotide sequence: TGCAGCGCCCAGACTATCAATCAGCCCCAGCATTTT. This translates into CSAQTINQPQHF.

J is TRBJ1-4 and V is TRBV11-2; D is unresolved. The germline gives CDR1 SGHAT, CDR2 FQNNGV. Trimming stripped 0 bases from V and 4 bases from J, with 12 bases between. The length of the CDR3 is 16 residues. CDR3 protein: CASSLDPVRVNEKLFF. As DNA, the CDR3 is TGTGCCAGCAGCTTAGACCCGGTGAGGGTTAATGAAAAACTGTTTTTT. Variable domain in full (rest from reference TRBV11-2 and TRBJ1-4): EAGVAQSPRYKIIEKRQSVAFWCNPISGHATLYWYQQILGQGPKLLIQFQNNGVVDDSQLPKDRFSAERLKGVDSTLKIQPAKLEDSAVYLCASSLDPVRVNEKLFFGSGTQLSVL.

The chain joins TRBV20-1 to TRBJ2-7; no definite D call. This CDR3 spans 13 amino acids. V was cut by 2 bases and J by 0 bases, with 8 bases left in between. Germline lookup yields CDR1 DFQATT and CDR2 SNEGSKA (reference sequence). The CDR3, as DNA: TGCAGTGCTAGAAGTACGGACTCCTACGAGCAGTACTTC. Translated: CSARSTDSYEQYF.